This TCR beta chain was recorded in a study of T cell responses to AZD1222 COVID-19 vaccine. Notes on this clone: Its matching antigen is unknown.

Trimming cost V 1 base and J 2 bases; bases outside gene matches: 2. The germline V gene has CDR1 GTSNPN and CDR2 SVGIG (reference sequence). CDR3 length: 14 residues. Study conclusions and caveats: Repertoires were obtained only post-peak T cell response. Just six people given AZD1222 tested seropositive at baseline. There were mostly white British donors and more females than males, and clonal diversity was possibly underestimated. Compared with day 0, the breadth and depth of the Spike-specific TCR repertoire rose significantly after two doses of AZD1222.

Some clones are missing from TCRdb's copy, which holds only in-frame ones; the method was immunoSEQ multiplex PCR. The table shows about 110,000 clones, with about nine tenths occurring only once. The sample consisted of peripheral blood, taken on day 0 of AZD1222 vaccination. The chain recombines TRBV30 with TRBJ1-5; TRBD1 matches 7 bases. This receptor was taken from an adult in good health. The CDR3 loop is CAWSDRGGNQPQHF. CDR3 nucleotide sequence: TGTGCCTGGAGTGACAGGGGTGGCAATCAGCCCCAGCATTTT.